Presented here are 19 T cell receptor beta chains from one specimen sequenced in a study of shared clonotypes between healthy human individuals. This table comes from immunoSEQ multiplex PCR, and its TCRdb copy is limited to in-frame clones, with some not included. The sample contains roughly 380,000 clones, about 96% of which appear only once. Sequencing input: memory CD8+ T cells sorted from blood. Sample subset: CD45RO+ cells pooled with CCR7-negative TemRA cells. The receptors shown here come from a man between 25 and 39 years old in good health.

This CDR3 is CSAGHNEKLFF. In nucleotides, the CDR3 is TGCAGTGCTGGGCACAATGAAAAACTGTTTTTT. This chain links TRBV20-1 with TRBJ1-4; D is uncertain. The CDR3 consists of 11 residues. Germline-derived CDR1 and CDR2 are DFQATT and SNEGSKA (reference sequence). Trimming took off 5 bases at V and 5 bases at J, with 6 bases between the two ends.

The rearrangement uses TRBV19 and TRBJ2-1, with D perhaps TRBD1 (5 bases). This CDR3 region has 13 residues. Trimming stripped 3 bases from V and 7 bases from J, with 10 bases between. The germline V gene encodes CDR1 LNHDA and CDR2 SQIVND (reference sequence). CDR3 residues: CASSMGQGNEQFF. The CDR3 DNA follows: TGTGCCAGTAGTATGGGGCAGGGTAATGAGCAGTTCTTC.

Here the CDR3 reads CAWSLYSTAFF. CDR3 nucleotide sequence: TGTGCCTGGAGCCTATACAGTACAGCTTTCTTT. The chain couples TRBV30 to TRBJ1-1, with D unclear. This CDR3 spans 11 amino acids. The V gene's germline CDR1 is GTSNPN and CDR2 SVGIG (reference sequence). Trimming removed 3 bases from V and 10 bases from J, with 12 bases in between.

The CDR3 region is CASSLGLAGLNEQYF. For the CDR3, the DNA is TGTGCCAGCAGTTTGGGACTAGCGGGTTTAAACGAGCAGTACTTC. The genes are TRBV6-5 and TRBJ2-7; 12 nucleotides match TRBD2. Per the germline V gene, CDR1 is MNHEY and CDR2 is SVGAGI. With 4 bases clipped from V and 5 bases from J, the junction kept 6 bases outside the gene matches. This CDR3 spans 15 amino acids.

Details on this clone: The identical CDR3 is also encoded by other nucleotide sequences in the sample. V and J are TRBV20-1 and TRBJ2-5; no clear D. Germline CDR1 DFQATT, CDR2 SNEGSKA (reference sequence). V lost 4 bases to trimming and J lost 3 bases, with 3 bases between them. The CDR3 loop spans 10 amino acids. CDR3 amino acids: CSAKEETQYF. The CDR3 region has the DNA TGCAGTGCTAAGGAAGAGACCCAGTACTTC.

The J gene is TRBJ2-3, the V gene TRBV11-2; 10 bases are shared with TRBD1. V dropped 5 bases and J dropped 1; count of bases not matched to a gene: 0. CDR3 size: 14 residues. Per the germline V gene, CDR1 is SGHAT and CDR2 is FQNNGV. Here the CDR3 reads CASSDRGRTDTQYF. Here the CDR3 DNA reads TGTGCCAGCAGCGACAGGGGGCGCACAGATACGCAGTATTTT.

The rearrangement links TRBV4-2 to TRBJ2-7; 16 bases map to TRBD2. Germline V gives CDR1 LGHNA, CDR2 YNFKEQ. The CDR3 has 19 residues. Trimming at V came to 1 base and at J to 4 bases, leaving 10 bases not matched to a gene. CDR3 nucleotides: TGTGCCAGCAGCCAAGCCCCGGGACTAGCGGGAGGGCCAGGGTACGAGCAGTACTTC. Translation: CASSQAPGLAGGPGYEQYF.

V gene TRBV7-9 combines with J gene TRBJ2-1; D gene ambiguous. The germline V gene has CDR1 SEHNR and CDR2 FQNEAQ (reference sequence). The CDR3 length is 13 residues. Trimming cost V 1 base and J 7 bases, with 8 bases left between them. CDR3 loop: CASSLGLANEQFF. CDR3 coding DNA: TGTGCCAGCAGCTTAGGACTGGCAAATGAGCAGTTCTTC.

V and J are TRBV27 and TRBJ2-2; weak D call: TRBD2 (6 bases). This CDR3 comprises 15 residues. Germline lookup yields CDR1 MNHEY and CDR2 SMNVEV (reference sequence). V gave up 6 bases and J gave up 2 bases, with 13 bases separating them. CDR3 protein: CASRGRQTNTGELFF. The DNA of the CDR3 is TGTGCCAGCAGAGGGAGGCAGACCAACACCGGGGAGCTGTTTTTT.

CDR3 sequence: CASSWGQGLNQPQHF. The CDR3 nucleotides are TGTGCCAGCAGCTGGGGACAGGGCCTCAATCAGCCCCAGCATTTT. This chain joins TRBV7-2 and TRBJ1-5; 9 bases agree with TRBD1. The CDR3 length is 15 residues. V trimming: 4 bases; J trimming: 3 bases; junction bases outside the gene matches: 4. Germline lookup yields CDR1 SGHTA and CDR2 FQGNSA.

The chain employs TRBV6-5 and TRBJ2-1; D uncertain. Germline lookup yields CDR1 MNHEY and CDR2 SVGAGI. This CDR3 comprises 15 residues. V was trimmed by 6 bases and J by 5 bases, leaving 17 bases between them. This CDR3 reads CASSQNSAGNNEQFF. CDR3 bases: TGTGCCAGCAGCCAAAATTCGGCTGGCAACAATGAGCAGTTCTTC.

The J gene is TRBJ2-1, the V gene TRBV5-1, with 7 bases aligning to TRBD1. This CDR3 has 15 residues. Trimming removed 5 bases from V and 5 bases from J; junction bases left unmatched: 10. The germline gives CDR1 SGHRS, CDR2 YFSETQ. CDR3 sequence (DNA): TGCGCCAGCAGGCTGGGACAGACGGCCCACAATGAGCAGTTCTTC. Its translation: CASRLGQTAHNEQFF.

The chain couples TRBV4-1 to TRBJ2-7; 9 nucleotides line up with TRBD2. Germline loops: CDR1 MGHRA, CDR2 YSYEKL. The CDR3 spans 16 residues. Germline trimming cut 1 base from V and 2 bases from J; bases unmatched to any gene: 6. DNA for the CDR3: TGCGCCAGCAGCCAAGTAGCGGGAGTAGCCCCCTACGAGCAGTACTTC. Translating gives CASSQVAGVAPYEQYF.

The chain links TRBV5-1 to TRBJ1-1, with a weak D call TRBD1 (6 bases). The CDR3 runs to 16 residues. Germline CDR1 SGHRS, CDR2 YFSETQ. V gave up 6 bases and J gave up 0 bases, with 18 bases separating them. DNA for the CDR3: TGCGCCAGCATCAGAACTCCCGGGACACTGAACACTGAAGCTTTCTTT. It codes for CASIRTPGTLNTEAFF.

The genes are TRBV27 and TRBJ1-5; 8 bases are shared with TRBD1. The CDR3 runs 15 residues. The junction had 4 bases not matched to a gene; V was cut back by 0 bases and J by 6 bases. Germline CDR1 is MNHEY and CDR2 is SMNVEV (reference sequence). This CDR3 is CASSLSRQGPQPQHF. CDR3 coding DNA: TGTGCCAGCAGTTTATCTAGACAGGGGCCTCAGCCCCAGCATTTT.

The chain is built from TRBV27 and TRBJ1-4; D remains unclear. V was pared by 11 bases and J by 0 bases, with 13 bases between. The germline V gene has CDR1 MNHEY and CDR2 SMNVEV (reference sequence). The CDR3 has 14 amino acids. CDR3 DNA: TGTGCCCTCCTTGTTGGGGCAACTAATGAAAAACTGTTTTTT. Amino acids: CALLVGATNEKLFF.

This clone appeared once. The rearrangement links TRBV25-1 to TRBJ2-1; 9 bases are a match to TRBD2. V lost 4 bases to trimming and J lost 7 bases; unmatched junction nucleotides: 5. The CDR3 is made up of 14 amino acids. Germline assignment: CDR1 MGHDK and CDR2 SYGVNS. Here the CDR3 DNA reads TGTGCCAGCAGTGTAGCGGGAGCGGGGAATGAGCAGTTCTTC. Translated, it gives CASSVAGAGNEQFF.

The CDR3 bases are TGTGCCAGCAGCTTAGAAGGCGGGAGGGCCACAGATACGCAGTATTTT. It codes for CASSLEGGRATDTQYF. This chain joins TRBV7-3 and TRBJ2-3; TRBD2 matches 9 bases. CDR1 and CDR2 (germline): SGHTA, FQGTGA. J gave up 2 bases and V 2 bases, and 5 bases lay outside the gene matches. CDR3 length: 16 amino acids.

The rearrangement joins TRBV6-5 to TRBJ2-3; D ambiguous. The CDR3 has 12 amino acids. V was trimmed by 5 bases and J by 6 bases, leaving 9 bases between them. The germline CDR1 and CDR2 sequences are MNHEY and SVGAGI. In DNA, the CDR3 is TGTGCCAGCAGTAACCGCAGGGATACGCAGTATTTT. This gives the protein CASSNRRDTQYF.